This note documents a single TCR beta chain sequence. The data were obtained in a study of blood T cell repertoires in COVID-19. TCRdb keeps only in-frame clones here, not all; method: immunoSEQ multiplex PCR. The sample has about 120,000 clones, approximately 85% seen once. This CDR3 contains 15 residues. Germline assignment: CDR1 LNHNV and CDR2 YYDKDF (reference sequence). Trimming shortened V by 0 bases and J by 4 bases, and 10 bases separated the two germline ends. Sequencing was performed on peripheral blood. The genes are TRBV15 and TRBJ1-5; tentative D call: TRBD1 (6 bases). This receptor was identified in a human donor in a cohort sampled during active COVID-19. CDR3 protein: CATSREPQGNQPQHF. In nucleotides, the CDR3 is TGTGCCACCAGCAGAGAACCACAGGGTAATCAGCCCCAGCATTTT.